Shown below are 2 T cell receptor beta chains from a single sample sequenced in a study of breast tumors, draining lymph nodes, adjacent tissues. TCRdb called the multiplex PCR reads again in MiXCR, with one record for every CDR3 protein. The repertoire holds around 140,000 distinct CDR3 sequences, with around 20% as singletons. Breast cancer patients provided tissue from their axillary draining lymph nodes. Sequences were obtained from axillary lymph node tissue. The receptor source for this set is a female donor with breast cancer. Some clones in this sample may be carry-over from other donors' samples.

CDR3 in amino acids: CASSARQGLGGANVLTF. The CDR3 bases are TGTGCCAGCAGTGCTCGACAGGGGCTGGGTGGGGCCAACGTCCTGACTTTC. V and J are TRBV6-1 and TRBJ2-6, with TRBD1 matching 8 bases. The CDR3 is 17 amino acids. V lost 4 bases and J lost 3; bases outside the gene matches: 8. Germline-derived CDR1 and CDR2 are MNHNS and SASEGT.

This chain connects TRBV5-5 to TRBJ1-5, with D perhaps TRBD1 (5 bases). CDR1 SGHKS and CDR2 YYEKEE come from the germline V gene (reference sequence). The CDR3 is 15 amino acids. Trimming pared 3 bases from V and 3 bases from J, leaving 13 bases between. CDR3 bases: TGTGCCAGCAGCTCCGGGGGGGGGGACAATCAGCCCCAGCATTTT. Translated, it gives CASSSGGGDNQPQHF.